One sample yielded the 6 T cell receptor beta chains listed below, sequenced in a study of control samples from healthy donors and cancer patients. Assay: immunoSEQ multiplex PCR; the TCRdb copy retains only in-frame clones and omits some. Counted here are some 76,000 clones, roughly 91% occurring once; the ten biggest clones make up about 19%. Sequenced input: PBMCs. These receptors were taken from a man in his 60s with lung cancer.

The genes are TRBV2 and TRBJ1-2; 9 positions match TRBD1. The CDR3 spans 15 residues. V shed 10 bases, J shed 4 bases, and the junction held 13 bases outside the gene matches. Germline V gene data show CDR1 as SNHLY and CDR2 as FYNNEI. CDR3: CATSEGQGNVYGYTF. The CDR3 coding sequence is TGTGCCACCTCGGAGGGACAGGGCAACGTCTATGGCTACACCTTC.

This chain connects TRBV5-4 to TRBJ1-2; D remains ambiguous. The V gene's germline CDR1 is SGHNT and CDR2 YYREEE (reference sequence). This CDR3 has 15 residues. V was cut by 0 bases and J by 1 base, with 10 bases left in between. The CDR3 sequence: CASSLGTSYNYGYTF. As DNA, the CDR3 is TGTGCCAGCAGCTTGGGTACATCTTATAACTATGGCTACACCTTC.

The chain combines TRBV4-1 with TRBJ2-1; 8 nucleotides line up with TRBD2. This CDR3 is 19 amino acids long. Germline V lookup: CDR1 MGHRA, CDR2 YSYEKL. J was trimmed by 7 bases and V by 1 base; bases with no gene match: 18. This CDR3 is CASSQVILAGETIRNEQFF. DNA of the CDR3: TGCGCCAGCAGCCAAGTAATCCTAGCGGGCGAAACCATCAGGAATGAGCAGTTCTTC.

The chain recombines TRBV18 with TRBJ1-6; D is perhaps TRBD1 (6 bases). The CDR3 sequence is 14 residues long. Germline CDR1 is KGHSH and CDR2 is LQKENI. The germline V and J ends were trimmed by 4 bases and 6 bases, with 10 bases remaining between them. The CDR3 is CASSREDSNSPLHF. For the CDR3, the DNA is TGTGCCAGCTCACGTGAGGACAGTAATTCACCCCTCCACTTT.

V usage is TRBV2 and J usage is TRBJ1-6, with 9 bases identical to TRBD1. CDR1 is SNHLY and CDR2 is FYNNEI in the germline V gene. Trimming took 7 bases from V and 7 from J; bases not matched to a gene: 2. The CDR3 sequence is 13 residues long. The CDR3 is CASTGQGNSPLHF. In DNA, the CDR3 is TGTGCCAGCACCGGACAGGGGAATTCACCCCTCCACTTT. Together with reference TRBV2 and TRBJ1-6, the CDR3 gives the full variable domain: EPEVTQTPSHQVTQMGQEVILRCVPISNHLYFYWYRQILGQKVEFLVSFYNNEISEKSEIFDDQFSVERPDGSNFTLKIRSTKLEDSAMYFCASTGQGNSPLHFGNGTRLTVT.

The CDR3 nucleotides read TGTGCCAGCAGCAGGACTGGCTACGAGCAGTACGTC. The encoded protein is CASSRTGYEQYV. V gene TRBV14 combines with J gene TRBJ2-7; tentatively, D is TRBD2 (5 bases). This CDR3 has 12 amino acids. Trimming cost V 5 bases and J 3 bases, with 8 bases left between them. The germline V gene encodes CDR1 SGHDN and CDR2 FVKESK.